The entry below describes one TCR beta chain. The antigen remains unidentified. This sample is drawn from a study of vaccination effects on CD4 cells after COVID-19. Overall study findings and caveats: Whether induced by infection or by vaccine, clones showed marked clonal contraction late after vaccination.

Libraries were prepared by immunoSEQ multiplex PCR; TCRdb keeps only in-frame clonotypes and omits some of them. The sample lists 20,000 to 25,000 clones, roughly 79% occurring once. Sequencing in the ViraFEST assay came after antigen-specific CD4+ T cells had been expanded with viral peptide pools, which were used to stimulate PBMC. Cultured cells yielded isolated CD4+ T cells after roughly 11 days. Participants were vaccinated with two doses of either the BNT162b2 or mRNA-1273 vaccine. PBMC cultures contained 2 million or so cells per well, about 10 IU/ml IL-2 and 10 ug/ml peptides. The CDR3 totals 15 residues. Unmatched junction bases numbered 9, after V lost 7 bases and J lost 0 bases. The germline V gene encodes CDR1 SQVTM and CDR2 ANQGSEA.

V is TRBV29-1 and J is TRBJ1-3; the match to TRBD1 covers 7 bases. The sample here was CD4+ T cells from PBMCs cultured with SARS-CoV-2 spike peptides, taken after COVID-19 vaccination. The source is a human donor who received a COVID-19 vaccine. Some clones in this sample may be carry-over from other donors' samples. In DNA, the CDR3 is TGCAGCGCCATTGCGGGACAGCCCTCTGGAAACACCATATATTTT. Translation: CSAIAGQPSGNTIYF.